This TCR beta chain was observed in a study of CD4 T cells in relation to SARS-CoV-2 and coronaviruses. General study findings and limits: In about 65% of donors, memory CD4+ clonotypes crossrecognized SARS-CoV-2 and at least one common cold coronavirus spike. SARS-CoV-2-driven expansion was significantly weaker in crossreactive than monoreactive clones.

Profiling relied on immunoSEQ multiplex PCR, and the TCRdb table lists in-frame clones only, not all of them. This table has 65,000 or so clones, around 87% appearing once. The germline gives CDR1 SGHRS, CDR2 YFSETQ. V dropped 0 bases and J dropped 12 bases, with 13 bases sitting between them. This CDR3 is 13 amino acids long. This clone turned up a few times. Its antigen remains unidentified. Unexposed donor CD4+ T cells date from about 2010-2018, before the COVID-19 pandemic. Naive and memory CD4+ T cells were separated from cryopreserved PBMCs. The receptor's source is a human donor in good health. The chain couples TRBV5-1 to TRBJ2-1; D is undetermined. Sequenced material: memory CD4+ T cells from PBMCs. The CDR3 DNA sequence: TGCGCCAGCAGCTTGGAGACCGTGGAAGGGCAGTTCTTC. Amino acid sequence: CASSLETVEGQFF.